The sample holds a few counts of the clone carrying this TCR beta chain. These data belong to a study of identical twins. After template switching added a universal primer site, the resulting cDNA carried unique molecular identifiers. TCRdb fed the 5' RACE reads into MiXCR, producing one record per CDR3 protein. The table has approximately 890,000 distinct CDR3 sequences, more than 9% seen once; the top ten hold roughly 1.6%. This CDR3 has 14 amino acids. Germline-derived CDR1 and CDR2 are MNHEY and SMNVEV (reference sequence). Deletions cut 5 bases from V and 1 base from J, with 11 bases between. Another study also made use of these data, one on yellow fever vaccine responses in identical twins.

Sequences were obtained from PBMCs. The chain employs TRBV27 and TRBJ1-1; D perhaps matches TRBD1 (5 bases). The TCR sequence derives from a woman aged 18 to 35 in good health. CDR3 nucleotides: TGTGCCAGCAGTGAAGCAGGGACGAACACTGAAGCTTTCTTT. Translating it yields CASSEAGTNTEAFF.